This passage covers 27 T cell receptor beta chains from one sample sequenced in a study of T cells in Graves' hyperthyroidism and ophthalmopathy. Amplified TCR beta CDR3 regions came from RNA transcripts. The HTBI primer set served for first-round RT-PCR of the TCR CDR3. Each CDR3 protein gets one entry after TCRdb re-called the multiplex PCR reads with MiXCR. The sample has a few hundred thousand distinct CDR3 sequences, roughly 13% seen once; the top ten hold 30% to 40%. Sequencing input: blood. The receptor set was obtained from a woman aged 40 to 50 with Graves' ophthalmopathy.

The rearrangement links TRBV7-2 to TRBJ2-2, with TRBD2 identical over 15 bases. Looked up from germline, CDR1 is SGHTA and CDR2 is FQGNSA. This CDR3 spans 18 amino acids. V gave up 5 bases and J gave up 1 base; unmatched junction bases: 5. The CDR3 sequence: CASSAGLAGGKNTGELFF. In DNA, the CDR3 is TGTGCCAGCAGCGCGGGACTAGCGGGGGGCAAGAACACCGGGGAGCTGTTTTTT.

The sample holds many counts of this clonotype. Written as DNA, the CDR3 is TGTGCCAGCAGTTTAAGGTTTGCTAGCTCGGGTGAGCAGTTCTTC. It encodes CASSLRFASSGEQFF. The chain is built from TRBV27 and TRBJ2-1; possibly TRBD2 for D (5 bases). CDR1 and CDR2 from the germline V gene are MNHEY and SMNVEV (reference sequence). V shed 2 bases and J shed 9 bases, with 17 bases lying between them. This CDR3 is built from 15 residues.

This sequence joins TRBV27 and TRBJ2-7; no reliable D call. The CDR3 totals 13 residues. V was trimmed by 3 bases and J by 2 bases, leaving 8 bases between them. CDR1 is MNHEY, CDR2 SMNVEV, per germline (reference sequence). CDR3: CASSFSATYEQYF. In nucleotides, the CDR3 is TGTGCCAGCAGTTTCTCTGCGACCTACGAGCAGTACTTC.

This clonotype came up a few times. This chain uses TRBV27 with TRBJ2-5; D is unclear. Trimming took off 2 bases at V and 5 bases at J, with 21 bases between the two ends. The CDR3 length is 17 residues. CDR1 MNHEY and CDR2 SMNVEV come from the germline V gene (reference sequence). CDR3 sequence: CASSLVRGRPDDETQYF. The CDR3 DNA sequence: TGTGCCAGCAGTTTAGTTAGAGGCAGACCGGACGACGAGACCCAGTACTTC.

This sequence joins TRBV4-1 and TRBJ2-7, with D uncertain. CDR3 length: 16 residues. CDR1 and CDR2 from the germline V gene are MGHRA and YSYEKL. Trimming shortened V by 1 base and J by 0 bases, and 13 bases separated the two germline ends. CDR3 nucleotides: TGCGCCAGCAGCCAAGTCTATCTCATCGGCTCCTACGAGCAGTACTTC. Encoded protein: CASSQVYLIGSYEQYF.

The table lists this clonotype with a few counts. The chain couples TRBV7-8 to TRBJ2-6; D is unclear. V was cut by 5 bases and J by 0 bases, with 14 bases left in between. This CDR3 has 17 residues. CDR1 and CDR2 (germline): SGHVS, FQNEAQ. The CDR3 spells CASSPRTGFSGANVLTF. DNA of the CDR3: TGTGCCAGCAGCCCGAGGACGGGCTTCTCTGGGGCCAACGTCCTGACTTTC. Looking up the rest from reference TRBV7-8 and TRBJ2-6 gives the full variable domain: GAGVSQSPRYKVAKRGQDVALRCDPISGHVSLFWYQQALGQGPEFLTYFQNEAQLDKSGLPSDRFFAERPEGSVSTLKIQRTQQEDSAVYLCASSPRTGFSGANVLTFGAGSRLTVL.

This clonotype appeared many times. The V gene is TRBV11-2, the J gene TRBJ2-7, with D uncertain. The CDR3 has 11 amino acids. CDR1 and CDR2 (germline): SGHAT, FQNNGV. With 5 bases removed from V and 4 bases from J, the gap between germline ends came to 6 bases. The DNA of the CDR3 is TGTGCCAGCAGCACTCTTTACGAGCAGTACTTC. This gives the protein CASSTLYEQYF.

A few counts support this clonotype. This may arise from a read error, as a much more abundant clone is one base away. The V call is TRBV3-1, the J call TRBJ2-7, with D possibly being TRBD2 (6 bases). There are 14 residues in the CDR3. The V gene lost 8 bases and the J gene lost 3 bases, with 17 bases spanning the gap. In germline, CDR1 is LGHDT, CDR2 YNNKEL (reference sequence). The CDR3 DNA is TGTGCCAGCGGCCCCGGGGGAGGAGTCTACGAGCAGTACTTC. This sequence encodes CASGPGGGVYEQYF.

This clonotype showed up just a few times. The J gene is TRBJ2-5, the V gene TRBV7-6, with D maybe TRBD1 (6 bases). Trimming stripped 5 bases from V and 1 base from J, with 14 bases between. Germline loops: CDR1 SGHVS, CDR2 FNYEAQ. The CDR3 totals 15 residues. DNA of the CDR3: TGTGCCAGCAGCGCGACAGGCTTTGTCCAAGAGACCCAGTACTTC. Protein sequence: CASSATGFVQETQYF.

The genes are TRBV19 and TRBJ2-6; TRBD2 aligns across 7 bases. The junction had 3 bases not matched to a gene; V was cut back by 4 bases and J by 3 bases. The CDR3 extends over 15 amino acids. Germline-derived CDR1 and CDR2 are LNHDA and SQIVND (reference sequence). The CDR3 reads CASSTSGGGANVLTF. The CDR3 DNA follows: TGTGCCAGTAGTACGTCGGGGGGTGGGGCCAACGTCCTGACTTTC.

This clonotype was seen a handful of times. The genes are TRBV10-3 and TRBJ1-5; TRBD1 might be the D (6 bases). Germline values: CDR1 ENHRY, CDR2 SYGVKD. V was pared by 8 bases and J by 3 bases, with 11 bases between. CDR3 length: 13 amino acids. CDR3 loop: CAIGRGDNQPQHF. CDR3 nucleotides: TGTGCCATCGGGAGGGGGGACAATCAGCCCCAGCATTTT.

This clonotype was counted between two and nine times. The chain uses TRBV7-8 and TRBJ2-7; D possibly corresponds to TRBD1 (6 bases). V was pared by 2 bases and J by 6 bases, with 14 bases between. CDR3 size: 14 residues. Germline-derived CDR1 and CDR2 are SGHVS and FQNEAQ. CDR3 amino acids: CASSLSIRGGEQYF. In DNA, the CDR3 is TGTGCCAGCAGCTTATCGATCAGGGGTGGCGAGCAGTACTTC.

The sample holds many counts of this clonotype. The CDR3 DNA reads as TGCAGCGTTGAAGTCCTAGGTATTAGCGGGGAGGTTTTGCGAGAGCAGTTCTTC. Its protein product is CSVEVLGISGEVLREQFF. The V gene is TRBV29-1, the J gene TRBJ2-1; TRBD2 matches 8 bases. This CDR3 region has 18 residues. Germline loops: CDR1 SQVTM, CDR2 ANQGSEA. V dropped 1 base and J dropped 10; count of bases not matched to a gene: 21.

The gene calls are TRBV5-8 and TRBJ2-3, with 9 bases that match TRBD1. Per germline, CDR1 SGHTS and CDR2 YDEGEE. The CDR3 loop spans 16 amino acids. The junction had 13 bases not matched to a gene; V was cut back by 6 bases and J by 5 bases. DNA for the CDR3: TGTGCCAGCACCACCCGGAGGACAGGGGCTGGAGATACGCAGTATTTT. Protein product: CASTTRRTGAGDTQYF.

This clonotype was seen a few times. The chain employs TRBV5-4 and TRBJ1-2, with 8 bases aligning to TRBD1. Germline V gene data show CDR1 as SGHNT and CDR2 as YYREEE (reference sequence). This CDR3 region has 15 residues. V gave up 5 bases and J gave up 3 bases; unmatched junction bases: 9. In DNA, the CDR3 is TGTGCCAGCAGTCCTCCCAGGGGGCAAGACTATGGCTACACCTTC. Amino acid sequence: CASSPPRGQDYGYTF.

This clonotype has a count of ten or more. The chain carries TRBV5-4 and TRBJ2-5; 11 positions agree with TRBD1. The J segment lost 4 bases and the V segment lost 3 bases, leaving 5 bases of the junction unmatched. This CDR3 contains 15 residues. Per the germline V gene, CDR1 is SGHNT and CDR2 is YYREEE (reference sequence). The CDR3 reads CASSSGTGGAETQYF. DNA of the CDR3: TGTGCCAGCAGCTCGGGGACAGGGGGGGCAGAGACCCAGTACTTC.

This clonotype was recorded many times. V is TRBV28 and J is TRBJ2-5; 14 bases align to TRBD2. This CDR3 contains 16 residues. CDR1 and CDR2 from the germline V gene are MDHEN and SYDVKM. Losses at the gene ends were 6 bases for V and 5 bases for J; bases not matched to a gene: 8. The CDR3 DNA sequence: TGTGCCAGCAGCGAGACTAGCGGGAGGGTAGGGGAGACCCAGTACTTC. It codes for CASSETSGRVGETQYF.

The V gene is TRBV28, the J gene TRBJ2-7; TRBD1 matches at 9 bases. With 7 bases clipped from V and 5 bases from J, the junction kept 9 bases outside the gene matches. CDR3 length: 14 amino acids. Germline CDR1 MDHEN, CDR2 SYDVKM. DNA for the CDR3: TGTGCCAGCACGGAGGGACAGGGTTTCCACGAGCAGTACTTC. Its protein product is CASTEGQGFHEQYF.

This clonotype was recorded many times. The CDR3 nucleotides are TGTGCCAGCAGCTCGGGCCGCGGCACAGATACGCAGTATTTT. This translates into CASSSGRGTDTQYF. The chain combines TRBV12-3 or TRBV12-4 with TRBJ2-3, with no clear D. CDR3 length equals 14 residues. V was clipped by 6 bases and J by 1 base, with 11 bases between them.

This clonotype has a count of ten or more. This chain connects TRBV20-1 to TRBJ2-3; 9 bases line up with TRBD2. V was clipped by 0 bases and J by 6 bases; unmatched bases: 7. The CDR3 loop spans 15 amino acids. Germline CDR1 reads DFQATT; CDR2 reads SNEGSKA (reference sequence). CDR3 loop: CSARDQRGVVDTQYF. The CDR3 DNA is TGCAGTGCTAGAGATCAGCGGGGGGTTGTCGATACGCAGTATTTT.

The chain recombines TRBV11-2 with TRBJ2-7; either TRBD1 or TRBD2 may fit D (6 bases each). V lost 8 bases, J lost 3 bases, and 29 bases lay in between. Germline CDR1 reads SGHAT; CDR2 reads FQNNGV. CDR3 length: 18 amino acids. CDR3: CASSPDFGGGITIYEQYF. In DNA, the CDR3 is TGTGCCAGCTCACCCGACTTTGGAGGGGGGATCACCATCTACGAGCAGTACTTC. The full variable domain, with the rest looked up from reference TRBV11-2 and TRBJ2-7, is EAGVAQSPRYKIIEKRQSVAFWCNPISGHATLYWYQQILGQGPKLLIQFQNNGVVDDSQLPKDRFSAERLKGVDSTLKIQPAKLEDSAVYLCASSPDFGGGITIYEQYFGPGTRLTVT.

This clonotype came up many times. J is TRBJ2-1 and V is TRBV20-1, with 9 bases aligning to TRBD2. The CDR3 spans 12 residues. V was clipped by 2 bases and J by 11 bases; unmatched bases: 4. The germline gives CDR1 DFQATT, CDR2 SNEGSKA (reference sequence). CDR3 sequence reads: CSARLAGNKQFF. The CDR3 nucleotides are TGCAGTGCTAGACTAGCGGGAAATAAGCAGTTCTTC.

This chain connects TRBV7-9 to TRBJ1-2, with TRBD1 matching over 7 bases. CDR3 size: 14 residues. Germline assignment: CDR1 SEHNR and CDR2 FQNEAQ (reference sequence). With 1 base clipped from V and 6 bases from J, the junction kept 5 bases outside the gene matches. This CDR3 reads CASSLGGTADGYTF. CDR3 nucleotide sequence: TGTGCCAGCAGCTTAGGCGGGACAGCCGATGGCTACACCTTC.

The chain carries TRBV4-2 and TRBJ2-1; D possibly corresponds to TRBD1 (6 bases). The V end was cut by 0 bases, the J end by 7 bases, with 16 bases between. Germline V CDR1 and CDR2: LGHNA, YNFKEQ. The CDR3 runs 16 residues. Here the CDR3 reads CASSQDGQGLRNEQFF. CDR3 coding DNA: TGTGCCAGCAGCCAAGACGGGCAGGGGCTTAGGAATGAGCAGTTCTTC.

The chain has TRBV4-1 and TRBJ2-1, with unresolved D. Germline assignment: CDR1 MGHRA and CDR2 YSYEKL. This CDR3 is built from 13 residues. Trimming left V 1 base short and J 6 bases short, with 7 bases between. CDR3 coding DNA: TGCGCCAGCAGCCAAGTGGTTCGCAATGAGCAGTTCTTC. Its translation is CASSQVVRNEQFF.

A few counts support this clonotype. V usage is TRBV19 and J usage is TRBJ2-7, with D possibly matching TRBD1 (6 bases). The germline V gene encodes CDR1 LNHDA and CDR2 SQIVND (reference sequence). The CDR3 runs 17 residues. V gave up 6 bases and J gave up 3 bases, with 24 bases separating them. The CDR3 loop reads CASSSSNRRGPVYEQYF. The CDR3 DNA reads TGTGCCAGTAGCTCATCAAACCGCAGGGGCCCAGTCTACGAGCAGTACTTC.

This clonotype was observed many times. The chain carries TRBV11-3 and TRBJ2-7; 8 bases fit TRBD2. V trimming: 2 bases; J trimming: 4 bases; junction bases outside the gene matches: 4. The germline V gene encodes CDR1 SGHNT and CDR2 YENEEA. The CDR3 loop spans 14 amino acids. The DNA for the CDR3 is TGTGCCAGCAGCTTATCGGGGGGGCGATACGAGCAGTACTTC. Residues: CASSLSGGRYEQYF.